This entry concerns a single TCR beta chain. The source of the sample is a study of blood T cell repertoires in COVID-19. Looking at the study overall: The origin of the acute and convalescent COVID-19 samples was the United States, Italy and Spain. The cDNA or gDNA used as material had been derived from T cells, B-cell-depleted T cells, or PBMCs.

Methods used by the authors: From reference gene primer amplification, estimates of nucleated cell counts were derived. Sequencing used immunoSEQ multiplex PCR; TCRdb keeps in-frame clones, though not all of them. V and J calls and clone size follow that table, whereas D and trimming were derived from the DNA. The repertoire holds 250,000 to 300,000 clones, roughly nine tenths seen once, with 0.9% to 1% in the top ten. The source of this sequence is a middle-aged woman who had recovered from COVID-19. The sample consisted of peripheral blood.

The CDR3 region has the DNA TGTGCCAGCAGCCGGAGGGGAGATACGCAGTATTTT. Translated, it gives CASSRRGDTQYF. The chain has TRBV3-1 (or the pseudogene TRBV3-2) and TRBJ2-3; D possibly corresponds to TRBD2 (6 bases). The CDR3 has 12 amino acids. CDR1 is LGHDT and CDR2 is YNNKEL in the germline V gene (reference sequence). V was cut by 4 bases and J by 5 bases, with 7 bases left in between.